A selection of T cell receptor beta chains follows, all from one sample in a study of OX40 agonist ivuxolimab in advanced cancers. Libraries were prepared by immunoSEQ multiplex PCR; TCRdb keeps only in-frame clonotypes and omits some of them. The top ten hold 2.5% to 3% of the sample, which has around 72,000 clones, 85% to 90% seen once. Specimen: CD4+ or CD8+ T cells sorted from blood, collected in a trial of the OX40 agonist ivuxolimab. The receptors were sampled from an adult with an advanced solid tumor such as melanoma, head and neck, liver or kidney cancer. CDR3s include the opening cysteine and the closing phenylalanine or tryptophan. Each record gives: V gene, J gene, D gene, clone size, CDR3 length, CDR3 protein, CDR3 DNA. The D gene is left open where the match is weak. Clone size, where shown, is once, few, many, or a class for clones that have expanded.

V: TRBV5-4; J: TRBJ1-3; D: TRBD1; size: -; length: 16; CDR3: CASSWNRGSTGNTIYF; DNA: TGTGCCAGCAGCTGGAACAGGGGGAGTACTGGAAACACCATATATTTT
V: TRBV7-9; J: TRBJ2-7; D: -; size: -; length: 12; CDR3: CASEAARGEQYF; DNA: TGTGCCAGCGAGGCGGCCAGAGGGGAGCAGTACTTC
V: TRBV5-6; J: TRBJ2-3; D: -; size: -; length: 12; CDR3: CASSLITDTQYF; DNA: TGTGCCAGCAGCTTGATCACAGATACGCAGTATTTT
V: TRBV7-8; J: TRBJ2-4; D: TRBD2; size: -; length: 19; CDR3: CASSLLTSDLSGAKNIQYF; DNA: TGTGCCAGCAGCTTATTGACTAGCGATCTGTCTGGAGCCAAAAACATTCAGTACTTC
V: TRBV6-6; J: TRBJ1-1; D: TRBD1; size: -; length: 16; CDR3: CASRAGTGVFWAEAFF; DNA: TGTGCCAGCAGAGCGGGGACAGGGGTGTTTTGGGCTGAAGCTTTCTTT
V: TRBV9; J: TRBJ2-3; D: -; size: -; length: 11; CDR3: CASSRGDTQYF; DNA: TGTGCCAGCAGCCGTGGGGATACGCAGTATTTT
V: TRBV11-2; J: TRBJ2-4; D: TRBD2; size: -; length: 16; CDR3: CASSLTSGQAKNIQYF; DNA: TGTGCCAGCAGCCTAACTAGCGGCCAAGCCAAAAACATTCAGTACTTC
V: TRBV2; J: TRBJ2-3; D: TRBD2; size: -; length: 15; CDR3: CASSVGLAGVDTQYF; DNA: TGTGCCAGCAGTGTGGGACTAGCGGGGGTAGATACGCAGTATTTT
V: TRBV28; J: TRBJ1-6; D: -; size: -; length: 15; CDR3: CASSLGDSRNSPLHF; DNA: TGTGCCAGCAGTTTAGGGGATTCCCGAAATTCACCCCTCCACTTT
V: TRBV10-2; J: TRBJ2-3; D: TRBD1; size: -; length: 14; CDR3: CASRGTGGTDTQYF; DNA: TGCGCCAGCAGAGGGACAGGGGGAACAGATACGCAGTATTTT
V: TRBV21-1; J: TRBJ1-1; D: -; size: -; length: 15; CDR3: CASSKNRHLNTEAFF; DNA: TGTGCCAGCAGCAAAAACAGGCACTTGAACACTGAAGCTTTCTTT
V: TRBV9; J: TRBJ2-1; D: TRBD2; size: once; length: 20; CDR3: CASSESLTSGGRSSYNEQFF; DNA: TGTGCCAGCAGCGAGAGCCTGACTAGCGGGGGCCGGAGCTCCTACAATGAGCAGTTCTTC
V: TRBV2; J: TRBJ2-7; D: TRBD2; size: -; length: 14; CDR3: CASSDRRGTDEQYF; DNA: TGTGCCAGCAGTGACCGGCGGGGGACCGACGAGCAGTACTTC
V: TRBV2; J: TRBJ2-2; D: -; size: -; length: 15; CDR3: CASSVRGLLTGELFF; DNA: TGTGCCAGCAGTGTAAGGGGTCTCCTAACCGGGGAGCTGTTTTTT
V: TRBV7-6; J: TRBJ2-1; D: -; size: -; length: 18; CDR3: CASRLLLGAPSSYNEQFF; DNA: TGTGCCAGCAGGCTTCTTTTAGGGGCTCCAAGCTCCTACAATGAGCAGTTCTTC
V: TRBV9; J: TRBJ1-1; D: -; size: -; length: 14; CDR3: CASSARGQNTEAFF; DNA: TGTGCCAGCAGCGCCAGGGGACAGAACACTGAAGCTTTCTTT
V: TRBV9; J: TRBJ2-7; D: -; size: -; length: 14; CDR3: CASSPRPDSYEQYF; DNA: TGTGCCAGCAGCCCAAGACCGGACTCCTACGAGCAGTACTTC
V: TRBV19; J: TRBJ1-2; D: -; size: -; length: 14; CDR3: CASSIVRGVYGYTF; DNA: TGTGCCAGTAGTATTGTGAGGGGAGTCTATGGCTACACCTTC
V: TRBV7-8; J: TRBJ2-5; D: TRBD1; size: -; length: 15; CDR3: CASSPGQGAWETQYF; DNA: TGTGCCAGCAGCCCCGGACAGGGGGCCTGGGAGACCCAGTACTTC
V: TRBV11-3; J: TRBJ1-2; D: -; size: -; length: 15; CDR3: CASSLTPSGANGYTF; DNA: TGTGCCAGCAGCTTAACCCCCTCGGGGGCGAATGGCTACACCTTC
V: TRBV5-1; J: TRBJ1-2; D: -; size: -; length: 14; CDR3: CASSLPGPNYGYTF; DNA: TGCGCCAGCAGCTTGCCGGGGCCCAACTATGGCTACACCTTC
V: TRBV11-3; J: TRBJ2-1; D: TRBD2; size: -; length: 15; CDR3: CASSAPGLAGNEQFF; DNA: TGTGCCAGCAGCGCACCGGGACTAGCGGGCAATGAGCAGTTCTTC
V: TRBV30; J: TRBJ2-1; D: TRBD1; size: once; length: 13; CDR3: CAWSAGTGDEQFF; DNA: TGTGCCTGGAGTGCCGGGACAGGGGATGAGCAGTTCTTC
V: TRBV5-4; J: TRBJ2-1; D: -; size: -; length: 14; CDR3: CASSLSGAYNEQFF; DNA: TGTGCCAGCAGCTTGAGTGGGGCCTACAATGAGCAGTTCTTC
V: TRBV27; J: TRBJ1-5; D: TRBD1; size: -; length: 16; CDR3: CASIPRDRGHGQPQHF; DNA: TGTGCCAGCATCCCTCGGGACAGGGGGCATGGTCAGCCCCAGCATTTT
V: TRBV6-6; J: TRBJ2-3; D: -; size: -; length: 16; CDR3: CASSYSMRDSTDTQYF; DNA: TGTGCCAGCAGTTACTCGATGCGGGATAGCACAGATACGCAGTATTTT
V: TRBV6-5; J: TRBJ1-5; D: -; size: -; length: 13; CDR3: CASSNSPNQPQHF; DNA: TGTGCCAGCAGTAACAGTCCCAATCAGCCCCAGCATTTT
V: TRBV2; J: TRBJ2-7; D: TRBD2; size: -; length: 15; CDR3: CATSAGTSGAGEQYF; DNA: TGTGCCACCTCAGCCGGGACTAGCGGGGCGGGGGAGCAGTACTTC
V: TRBV6-5; J: TRBJ1-6; D: -; size: -; length: 14; CDR3: CASSLARGDSPLHF; DNA: TGTGCCAGCAGTCTGGCACGGGGGGATTCACCCCTCCACTTT
V: TRBV5-6; J: TRBJ2-4; D: -; size: -; length: 13; CDR3: CASSLGAKNIQYF; DNA: TGTGCCAGCAGCTTGGGAGCCAAAAACATTCAGTACTTC
V: TRBV29-1; J: TRBJ1-5; D: -; size: -; length: 15; CDR3: CSVEGPVRGNQPQHF; DNA: TGCAGCGTCGAAGGCCCCGTCCGGGGAAATCAGCCCCAGCATTTT
V: TRBV30; J: TRBJ2-6; D: -; size: -; length: 14; CDR3: CAWTAEAGANVLTF; DNA: TGTGCCTGGACAGCCGAGGCTGGGGCCAACGTCCTGACTTTC
V: TRBV15; J: TRBJ2-5; D: -; size: once; length: 12; CDR3: CATSRDSETQYF; DNA: TGTGCCACCAGCAGAGATTCGGAGACCCAGTACTTC
V: TRBV2; J: TRBJ2-2; D: -; size: once; length: 14; CDR3: CASSEIRRAGELFF; DNA: TGTGCCAGCAGTGAAATCAGGAGGGCCGGGGAGCTGTTTTTT
V: TRBV4-1; J: TRBJ1-2; D: -; size: -; length: 12; CDR3: CASSQSDYGYTF; DNA: TGCGCCAGCAGCCAATCCGACTATGGCTACACCTTC
V: TRBV5-4; J: TRBJ1-6; D: -; size: -; length: 14; CDR3: CASSLGLDNSPLHF; DNA: TGTGCCAGCAGCTTGGGTCTGGATAATTCACCCCTCCACTTT
V: TRBV27; J: TRBJ1-6; D: -; size: -; length: 14; CDR3: CASSPRVENSPLHF; DNA: TGTGCCAGCAGTCCTCGGGTGGAGAATTCACCCCTCCACTTT
V: TRBV7-2; J: TRBJ2-5; D: -; size: -; length: 17; CDR3: CASSLTRLPTAQETQYF; DNA: TGTGCCAGCAGCTTAACCCGACTACCAACAGCGCAAGAGACCCAGTACTTC
V: TRBV7-3; J: TRBJ1-1; D: -; size: few; length: 12; CDR3: CASSYKGTEAFF; DNA: TGTGCCAGCAGCTACAAGGGCACTGAAGCTTTCTTT
V: TRBV28; J: TRBJ2-7; D: TRBD2; size: -; length: 14; CDR3: CASITSGGSYEQYF; DNA: TGTGCCAGCATCACGAGCGGGGGCTCCTACGAGCAGTACTTC
V: TRBV6-1; J: TRBJ1-4; D: TRBD1; size: -; length: 12; CDR3: CASRGQGKKLFF; DNA: TGTGCCAGCAGAGGACAGGGGAAAAAACTGTTTTTT
V: TRBV7-8; J: TRBJ2-5; D: -; size: -; length: 14; CDR3: CASSPTEGKETQYF; DNA: TGTGCCAGCAGCCCAACGGAAGGGAAGGAGACCCAGTACTTC
V: TRBV5-1; J: TRBJ2-1; D: TRBD1; size: -; length: 15; CDR3: CASSLGQGAYNEQFF; DNA: TGCGCCAGCAGCTTAGGTCAGGGGGCCTACAATGAGCAGTTCTTC
V: TRBV19; J: TRBJ1-1; D: -; size: -; length: 13; CDR3: CASRYTGNTEAFF; DNA: TGTGCCAGTAGGTACACAGGCAACACTGAAGCTTTCTTT
V: TRBV19; J: TRBJ2-7; D: -; size: -; length: 15; CDR3: CASSIGGIRPYEQYF; DNA: TGTGCCAGTAGTATAGGGGGAATTAGGCCCTACGAGCAGTACTTC
V: TRBV7-2; J: TRBJ2-2; D: -; size: once; length: 14; CDR3: CASSFTWGTGELFF; DNA: TGTGCCAGCAGCTTTACCTGGGGGACCGGGGAGCTGTTTTTT